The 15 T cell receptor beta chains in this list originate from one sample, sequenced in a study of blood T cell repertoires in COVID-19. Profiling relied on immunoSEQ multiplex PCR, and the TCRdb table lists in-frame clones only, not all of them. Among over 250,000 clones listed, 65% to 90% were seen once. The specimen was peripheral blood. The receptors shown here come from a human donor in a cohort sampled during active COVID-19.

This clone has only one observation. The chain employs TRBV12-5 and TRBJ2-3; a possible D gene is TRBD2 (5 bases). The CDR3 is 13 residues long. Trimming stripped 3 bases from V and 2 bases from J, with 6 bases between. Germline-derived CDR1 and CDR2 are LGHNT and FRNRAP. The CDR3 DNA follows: TGTGCTAGTGGTTTCCTAGCCACAGATACGCAGTATTTT. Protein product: CASGFLATDTQYF.

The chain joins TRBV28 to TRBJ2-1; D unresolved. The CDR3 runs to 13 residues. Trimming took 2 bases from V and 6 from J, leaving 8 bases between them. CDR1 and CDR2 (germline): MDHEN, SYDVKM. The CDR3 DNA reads TGTGCCAGCAGTTTAATACTACCCAATGAGCAGTTCTTC. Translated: CASSLILPNEQFF. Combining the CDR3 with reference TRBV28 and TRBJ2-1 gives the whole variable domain DVKVTQSSRYLVKRTGEKVFLECVQDMDHENMFWYRQDPGLGLRLIYFSYDVKMKEKGDIPEGYSVSREKKERFSLILESASTNQTSMYLCASSLILPNEQFFGPGTRLTVL.

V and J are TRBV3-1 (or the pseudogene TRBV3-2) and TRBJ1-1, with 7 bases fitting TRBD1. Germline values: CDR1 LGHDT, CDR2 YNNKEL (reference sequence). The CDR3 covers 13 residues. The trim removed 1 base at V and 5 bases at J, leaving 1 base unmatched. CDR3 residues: CASSQVQGTEAFF. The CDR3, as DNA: TGTGCCAGCAGCCAAGTACAGGGGACTGAAGCTTTCTTT.

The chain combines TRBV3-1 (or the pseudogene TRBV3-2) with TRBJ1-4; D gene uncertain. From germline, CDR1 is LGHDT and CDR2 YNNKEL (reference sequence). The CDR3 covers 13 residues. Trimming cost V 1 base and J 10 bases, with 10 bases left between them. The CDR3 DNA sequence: TGTGCCAGCAGCCAAGGGGGTCGGGGAAAACTGTTTTTT. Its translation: CASSQGGRGKLFF.

In DNA, the CDR3 is TGTGCCAGCAGCGAAGGGAGGCGTGGCTACACCTTC. The encoded protein is CASSEGRRGYTF. The gene calls are TRBV3-1 (or the pseudogene TRBV3-2) and TRBJ1-2; no clear D. CDR1 is LGHDT and CDR2 is YNNKEL in the germline V gene (reference sequence). This CDR3 has 12 amino acids. V was pared by 5 bases and J by 7 bases, with 11 bases between.

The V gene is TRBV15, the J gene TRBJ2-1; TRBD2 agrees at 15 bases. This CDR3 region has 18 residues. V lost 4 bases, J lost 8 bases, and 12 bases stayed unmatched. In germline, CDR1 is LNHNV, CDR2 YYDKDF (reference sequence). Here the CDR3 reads CATSKRTSGRAKGDEQFF. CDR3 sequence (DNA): TGTGCCACCAGCAAAAGGACTAGCGGGAGGGCCAAGGGCGATGAGCAGTTCTTC.

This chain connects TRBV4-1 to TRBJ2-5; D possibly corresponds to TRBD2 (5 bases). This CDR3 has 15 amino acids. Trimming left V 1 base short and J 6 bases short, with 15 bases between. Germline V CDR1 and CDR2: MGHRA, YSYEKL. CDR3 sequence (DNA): TGCGCCAGCAGCCAAGGGGCGGCGGGCGAGAAGACCCAGTACTTC. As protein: CASSQGAAGEKTQYF.

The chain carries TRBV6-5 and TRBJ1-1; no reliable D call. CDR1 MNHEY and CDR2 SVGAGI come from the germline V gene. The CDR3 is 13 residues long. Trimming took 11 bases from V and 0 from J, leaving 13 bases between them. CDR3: CACTQNMNTEAFF. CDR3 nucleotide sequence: TGTGCCTGCACTCAGAATATGAACACTGAAGCTTTCTTT.

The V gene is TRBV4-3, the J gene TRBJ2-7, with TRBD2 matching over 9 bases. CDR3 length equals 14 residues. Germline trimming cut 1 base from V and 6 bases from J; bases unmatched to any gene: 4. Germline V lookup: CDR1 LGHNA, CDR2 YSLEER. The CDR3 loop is CASSQVLAGTEQYF. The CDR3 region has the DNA TGCGCCAGCAGCCAAGTTCTAGCGGGAACCGAGCAGTACTTC.

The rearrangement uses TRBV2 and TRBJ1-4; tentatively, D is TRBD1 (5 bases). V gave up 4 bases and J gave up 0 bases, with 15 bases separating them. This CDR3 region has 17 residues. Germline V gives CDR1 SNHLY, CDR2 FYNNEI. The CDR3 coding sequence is TGTGCCAGCAGTGCCTTGGGACGGAGGGCAACTAATGAAAAACTGTTTTTT. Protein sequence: CASSALGRRATNEKLFF. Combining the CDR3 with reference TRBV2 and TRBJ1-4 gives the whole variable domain EPEVTQTPSHQVTQMGQEVILRCVPISNHLYFYWYRQILGQKVEFLVSFYNNEISEKSEIFDDQFSVERPDGSNFTLKIRSTKLEDSAMYFCASSALGRRATNEKLFFGSGTQLSVL.

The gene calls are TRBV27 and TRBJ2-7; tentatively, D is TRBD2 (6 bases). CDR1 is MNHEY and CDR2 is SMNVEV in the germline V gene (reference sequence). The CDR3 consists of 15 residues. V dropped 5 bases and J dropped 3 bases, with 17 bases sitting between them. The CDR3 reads CASSGSGTLRYEQYF. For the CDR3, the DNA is TGTGCCAGCAGTGGTTCCGGGACTCTTCGCTACGAGCAGTACTTC.

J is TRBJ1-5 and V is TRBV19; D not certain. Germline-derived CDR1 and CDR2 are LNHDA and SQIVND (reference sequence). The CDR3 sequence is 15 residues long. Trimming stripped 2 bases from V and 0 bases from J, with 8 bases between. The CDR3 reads CASSITRYSNQPQHF. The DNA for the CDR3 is TGTGCCAGTAGTATAACCAGATATAGCAATCAGCCCCAGCATTTT.

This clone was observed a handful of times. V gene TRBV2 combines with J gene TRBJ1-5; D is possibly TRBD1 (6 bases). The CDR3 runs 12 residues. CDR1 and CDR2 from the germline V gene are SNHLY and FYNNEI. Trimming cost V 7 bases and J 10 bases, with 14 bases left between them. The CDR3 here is CASKQGPGPQHF. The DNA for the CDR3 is TGTGCCAGCAAACAGGGTCCGGGTCCCCAGCATTTT.

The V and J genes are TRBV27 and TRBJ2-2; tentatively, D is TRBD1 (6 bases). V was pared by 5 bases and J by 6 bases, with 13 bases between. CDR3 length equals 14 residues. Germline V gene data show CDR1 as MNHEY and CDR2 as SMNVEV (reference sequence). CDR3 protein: CASSRRDTSGELFF. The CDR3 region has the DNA TGTGCCAGCAGTCGCAGGGACACATCCGGGGAGCTGTTTTTT.

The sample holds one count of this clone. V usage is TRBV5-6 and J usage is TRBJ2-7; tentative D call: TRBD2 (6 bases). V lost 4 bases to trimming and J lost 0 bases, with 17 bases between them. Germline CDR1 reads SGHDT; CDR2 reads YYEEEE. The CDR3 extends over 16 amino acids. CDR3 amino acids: CASSRLLMGGSYEQYF. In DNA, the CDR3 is TGTGCCAGCAGCCGCCTTTTAATGGGGGGCTCCTACGAGCAGTACTTC.